Following are 32 T cell receptor beta chains from one sample sequenced in a study of blood T cells in healthy people across ages. Combining a sample-barcoded 5' primer with a J-beta primer mix, a second PCR ran for 7 to 11 cycles. One entry per CDR3 protein, called by TCRdb with MiXCR from the 5' RACE reads. The sample records roughly 1,100,000 distinct CDR3 sequences, 20% to 25% being singletons. These data also formed part of another study, on T cells of mothers and their children.

Sequenced material: blood. The receptors come from a girl under 10 years old in good health.

Only a few counts were recorded for this clonotype. Germline is not matched at one junction end, which may reflect a read error. The chain combines TRBV20-1 with TRBJ2-2; possibly TRBD1 or TRBD2 for D (6 bases each). Germline values: CDR1 DFQATT, CDR2 SNEGSKA (reference sequence). This CDR3 comprises 13 residues. CDR3 in DNA: TGCAGTGCTATGAACAGGGACACCGGGGGGCTGTTTTTT. Translated: CSAMNRDTGGLFF.

This clonotype came up a few times. V is TRBV7-2 and J is TRBJ2-1; D perhaps matches TRBD2 (7 bases). The CDR3 is 15 amino acids. V was clipped by 0 bases and J by 5 bases, with 11 bases between them. Germline-derived CDR1 and CDR2 are SGHTA and FQGNSA. The CDR3 DNA sequence: TGTGCCAGCAGCTTAGCAGGGGGGGTAAACAATGAGCAGTTCTTC. Translating gives CASSLAGGVNNEQFF.

This clonotype was detected only a few times. This chain connects TRBV27 to TRBJ2-3; 9 bases match TRBD1. Germline V gene data show CDR1 as MNHEY and CDR2 as SMNVEV (reference sequence). CDR3 length equals 15 residues. The J segment lost 3 bases and the V segment lost 5 bases, leaving 6 bases of the junction unmatched. In DNA form, the CDR3 reads TGTGCCAGCAGTAAAGACAGGGGGAGGACAGATACGCAGTATTTT. It is translated as CASSKDRGRTDTQYF.

The gene calls are TRBV21-1 and TRBJ2-7; TRBD2, the table's D call, was not compared with the DNA. TRBV21-1 is labeled a pseudogene. CDR3 size: 12 residues. CDR3 amino acids: CASGPLAYEQYF. The CDR3 DNA follows: TGTGCCAGCGGGCCTTTGGCCTACGAGCAGTACTTC.

The sample holds a few counts of this clonotype. The gene calls are TRBV11-2 and TRBJ2-5; 8 bases are shared with TRBD2. CDR1 SGHAT and CDR2 FQNNGV come from the germline V gene. The V gene end was trimmed by 10 bases and the J gene end by 2 bases; junction bases not matched to a gene: 6. The CDR3 extends over 13 amino acids. The CDR3 coding sequence is TGTGCCACCAGAATAGCGGGACAAGAGACCCAGTACTTC. Protein: CATRIAGQETQYF.

This clonotype was seen a single time. J is TRBJ2-7 and V is TRBV13; 8 bases fit TRBD1. V shed 4 bases and J 7 bases; nucleotides not matched to a gene: 6. The CDR3 has 13 amino acids. CDR1 and CDR2 from the germline V gene are PRHDT and FYEKMQ (reference sequence). DNA of the CDR3: TGTGCCAGCAGCTACAGGGGGTCGGGTGAGCAGTACTTC. Translation: CASSYRGSGEQYF.

Only a few counts were recorded for this clonotype. The chain links TRBV6-5 to TRBJ1-2; no firm D call. The CDR3 consists of 16 residues. Trimming stripped 2 bases from V and 6 bases from J, with 19 bases between. CDR1 is MNHEY, CDR2 SVGAGI, per germline. This CDR3 reads CASSYATGSGSNGYTF. The CDR3 DNA reads TGTGCCAGCAGTTACGCAACCGGGTCCGGGTCGAATGGCTACACCTTC.

There are many counts of this clonotype. The chain links TRBV18 to TRBJ1-1; TRBD1 aligns across 8 bases. V was pared by 4 bases and J by 3 bases, with 4 bases of the junction left unmatched. From germline, CDR1 is KGHSH and CDR2 LQKENI. The CDR3 runs to 14 residues. In DNA, the CDR3 is TGTGCCAGCTCACGTGACAGGGGTGACACTGAAGCTTTCTTT. Its protein is CASSRDRGDTEAFF.

The V call is TRBV7-2, the J call TRBJ2-7, with 9 bases matching TRBD1. In germline, CDR1 is SGHTA, CDR2 FQGNSA. The CDR3 consists of 15 residues. The V and J ends lost 6 bases and 2 bases, in that order; junction bases with no gene match: 8. CDR3 sequence (DNA): TGTGCCAGCAGGGGACCGGGACAGGGAGCCTACGAGCAGTACTTC. Translation gives CASRGPGQGAYEQYF.

This clonotype was counted a few times. This rearrangement joins TRBV29-1 to TRBJ1-2; D gene unclear. V was cut by 3 bases and J by 3 bases, with 11 bases left in between. The germline V gene encodes CDR1 SQVTM and CDR2 ANQGSEA. The CDR3 has 13 residues. This CDR3 is CSVEGTDYYGYTF. The DNA for the CDR3 is TGCAGCGTTGAGGGCACCGACTACTATGGCTACACCTTC.

The genes are TRBV24-1 and TRBJ2-5; TRBD2 matches 7 bases. The V gene end was trimmed by 9 bases and the J gene end by 5 bases; junction bases not matched to a gene: 8. Germline V gene sequence: CDR1 KGHDR, CDR2 SFDVKD. This CDR3 region has 13 residues. CDR3 in DNA: TGTGCCACCTCTGACGCGGGAGTGGAGACCCAGTACTTC. It codes for CATSDAGVETQYF.

CDR3 protein: CASTGISDRKAFF. Written as DNA, the CDR3 is TGTGCCAGCACGGGGATTTCAGATCGAAAAGCTTTCTTT. This chain uses TRBV28 with TRBJ1-1; D not certain. CDR3 size: 13 residues. The germline gives CDR1 MDHEN, CDR2 SYDVKM. V was clipped by 7 bases and J by 9 bases, with 18 bases between them.

The gene calls are TRBV2 and TRBJ2-1; TRBD1 matches 7 bases. The DNA matches TRBJ2-7 better at its end, which makes the J call doubtful. CDR3 length: 15 amino acids. The V gene's germline CDR1 is SNHLY and CDR2 FYNNEI. The CDR3 DNA sequence: TGTGCCAGCAGTGAATACCGGGACAGTACCTACGAGCAGTACGTC. Translating it yields CASSEYRDSTYEQYV.

The V gene is TRBV6-5, the J gene TRBJ1-1, with unresolved D. Germline lookup yields CDR1 MNHEY and CDR2 SVGAGI. The CDR3 sequence is 16 residues long. V was trimmed by 8 bases and J by 1 base, leaving 20 bases between them. The CDR3 nucleotides read TGTGCCAGCGCTATCCAGAACTTAAGGGAGAACACTGAAGCTTTCTTT. Translating it yields CASAIQNLRENTEAFF.

This clonotype was found a few times. The rearrangement links TRBV2 to TRBJ1-4; a weak D match, TRBD1 (5 bases). The V and J ends lost 1 base and 3 bases respectively, with 9 bases between them. Germline values: CDR1 SNHLY, CDR2 FYNNEI. This CDR3 has 15 residues. The CDR3 spells CASSEVGAPNEKLFF. As DNA, the CDR3 is TGTGCCAGCAGTGAAGTTGGGGCCCCTAATGAAAAACTGTTTTTT.

The chain employs TRBV7-2 and TRBJ1-5; D unclear. CDR1 is SGHTA, CDR2 FQGNSA, per germline. This CDR3 is built from 15 residues. The V end was cut by 5 bases, the J end by 5 bases, with 16 bases between. The CDR3 reads CASSTITEGYQPQHF. As DNA, the CDR3 is TGTGCCAGCAGCACGATAACAGAAGGGTATCAGCCCCAGCATTTT.

This clonotype was detected a few times. The chain links TRBV7-9 to TRBJ2-4; 10 nucleotides agree with TRBD2. Germline loops: CDR1 SEHNR, CDR2 FQNEAQ (reference sequence). V gave up 4 bases and J gave up 0 bases; unmatched junction bases: 9. This CDR3 is 18 amino acids long. The CDR3 DNA reads TGTGCCAGCAGCTCCTTAGCGGGGGGCGGGGAAGCCAAAAACATTCAGTACTTC. Amino acid sequence: CASSSLAGGGEAKNIQYF.

This clonotype was counted only a few times. This chain links TRBV7-8 with TRBJ1-2, with 7 nucleotides matching TRBD1. Germline V gene data show CDR1 as SGHVS and CDR2 as FQNEAQ. The CDR3 contains 17 residues. Trimming cost V 2 bases and J 4 bases; bases outside gene matches: 13. As DNA, the CDR3 is TGTGCCAGCAGCTTACAATCCGTCCGGGACAGCCGCTATGGCTACACCTTC. This translates into CASSLQSVRDSRYGYTF.

A remark on this clonotype: A much larger clone sits a single nucleotide away, making a read error possible. V usage is TRBV20-1 and J usage is TRBJ2-5, with D possibly being TRBD1 (7 bases). This CDR3 is built from 12 residues. Germline V lookup: CDR1 DFQATT, CDR2 SNEGSKA (reference sequence). Trimming stripped 7 bases from V and 4 bases from J, with 13 bases between. The CDR3 loop is CSGFQGGETQYF. The CDR3 region has the DNA TGCAGTGGATTCCAGGGGGGAGAGACCCAGTACTTC.

The genes are TRBV3-1 and TRBJ2-7, with 9 bases that match TRBD2. Matching the DNA end better, TRBJ2-1 makes the J call doubtful. Germline V gene sequence: CDR1 LGHDT, CDR2 YNNKEL (reference sequence). The CDR3 sequence is 16 residues long. The CDR3 protein is CASSHIGGGADNEQFF. CDR3 nucleotide sequence: TGTGCCAGCAGCCACATCGGCGGGGGGGCCGACAATGAGCAGTTCTTC.

V gene TRBV7-9 combines with J gene TRBJ2-2, with a tentative D call TRBD2 (6 bases). CDR1 and CDR2 (germline): SEHNR, FQNEAQ (reference sequence). Between the trimmed V and J ends, which lost 4 bases and 2 bases, there was a span of 11 bases. The CDR3 is made up of 15 amino acids. CDR3 in amino acids: CASSYIAVNTGELFF. The CDR3 nucleotides are TGTGCCAGCAGCTACATAGCGGTCAACACCGGGGAGCTGTTTTTT.

This clonotype was detected a few times. The CDR3 loop is CASSPLAGVMDEQFF. In nucleotides, the CDR3 is TGTGCCAGCAGCCCCTTAGCGGGAGTGATGGATGAGCAGTTCTTC. The gene calls are TRBV7-3 and TRBJ2-5, with 9 bases identical to TRBD2. Gene TRBJ2-1 matches the end of the DNA better, so the J call may be wrong. The CDR3 is 15 amino acids. The germline CDR1 and CDR2 sequences are SGHTA and FQGTGA.

This clonotype was counted a few times. The chain recombines TRBV2 with TRBJ2-2, with D possibly TRBD1 on 5 matching bases. From germline, CDR1 is SNHLY and CDR2 FYNNEI. This CDR3 has 15 residues. Trimming shortened V by 7 bases and J by 1 base, and 13 bases separated the two germline ends. CDR3 loop: CASMAPGRNTGELFF. The CDR3 region has the DNA TGTGCCAGCATGGCGCCAGGGCGGAACACCGGGGAGCTGTTTTTT.

V and J are TRBV2 and TRBJ2-4; TRBD2 might be the D (5 bases). The CDR3 sequence is 15 residues long. V lost 4 bases, J lost 1 base, and 11 bases lay in between. Germline V gives CDR1 SNHLY, CDR2 FYNNEI. The CDR3, as DNA: TGTGCCAGCAGTGGGGTAGGACTGGCCAAAAACATTCAGTACTTC. Translating gives CASSGVGLAKNIQYF.

This clonotype has a handful of counts. The chain employs TRBV13 and TRBJ2-5, with D uncertain. The J call may not be correct, given that the DNA end is closer to TRBJ2-7. The CDR3 runs to 13 residues. The germline V gene has CDR1 PRHDT and CDR2 FYEKMQ (reference sequence). The CDR3 reads CASSSLWMDEQYF. CDR3 coding DNA: TGTGCCAGCAGTTCCCTTTGGATGGACGAGCAGTACTTC.

Regarding this clonotype: Without the conserved terminal phenylalanine or tryptophan, this CDR3 likely stems from a read error. The CDR3 here is CASSEGQLGADTQYL. CDR3 nucleotide sequence: TGTGCCAGCAGTGAAGGACAGCTGGGGGCAGATACGCAGTATCTT. This sequence joins TRBV2 and TRBJ2-3, with D possibly called TRBD1 or TRBD2 (5 bases each). V dropped 1 base and J dropped 4 bases, with 12 bases sitting between them. Germline CDR1 SNHLY, CDR2 FYNNEI. The CDR3 is 15 residues long.

This clonotype was counted a few times. This chain connects TRBV4-1 to TRBJ2-1; D remains ambiguous. Germline assignment: CDR1 MGHRA and CDR2 YSYEKL. V dropped 0 bases and J dropped 5 bases, with 8 bases sitting between them. This CDR3 spans 14 amino acids. In DNA form, the CDR3 reads TGCGCCAGCAGCCAAGATTCCGTTGACAATGAGCAGTTCTTC. The encoded protein is CASSQDSVDNEQFF.

J is TRBJ2-5 and V is TRBV11-2; 9 bases map to TRBD2. The assigned J gene may be wrong: the sequence end matches TRBJ2-1 better. Germline V lookup: CDR1 SGHAT, CDR2 FQNNGV. The CDR3 covers 16 residues. The CDR3 coding sequence is TGTGCCAGCAGCTTCCCCCCCCTAGCGGGATTATATGAGCAGTTCTTC. It specifies CASSFPPLAGLYEQFF.

This clonotype was counted ten times or more. The V and J genes are TRBV7-2 and TRBJ1-4; 9 bases are a match to TRBD1. This CDR3 comprises 14 residues. The germline V gene has CDR1 SGHTA and CDR2 FQGNSA. Germline trimming cut 5 bases from V and 5 bases from J; bases unmatched to any gene: 3. In DNA, the CDR3 is TGTGCCAGCAGCCCGACAGGGGGGAATGAAAAACTGTTTTTT. Protein product: CASSPTGGNEKLFF.

The chain is built from TRBV14 and TRBJ2-5, with a possible D match to TRBD2 (6 bases). The CDR3 is 13 amino acids. Germline V gene lookup returns CDR1 SGHDN and CDR2 FVKESK. Trimming shortened V by 4 bases and J by 4 bases, and 10 bases separated the two germline ends. CDR3 DNA sequence: TGTGCCAGCAGCCCGGGACTTCGAGAGACCCAGTACTTC. Translation gives CASSPGLRETQYF.

The chain employs TRBV6-5 and TRBJ2-5, with 13 bases fitting TRBD2. Matching the DNA end better, TRBJ2-1 makes the J call doubtful. CDR1 MNHEY and CDR2 SVGAGI come from the germline V gene. This CDR3 spans 17 amino acids. As DNA, the CDR3 is TGTGCCAGCAGTTACCGGACTAGCGGGAGTTGGTTCGATGAGCAGTTCTTC. This codes for CASSYRTSGSWFDEQFF.

This chain uses TRBV7-2 with TRBJ2-1; possibly TRBD2 for D (6 bases). CDR3 length: 16 amino acids. The ends were cut back, 6 bases at V and 0 bases at J, with 15 bases in the middle. CDR1 and CDR2 (germline): SGHTA, FQGNSA. CDR3 in DNA: TGTGCCAGCAGTCGCATAGCGGACGGCTCCTACAATGAGCAGTTCTTC. Translation gives CASSRIADGSYNEQFF.